This T cell receptor beta chain was retrieved from a study of CD8 T cells in Susac syndrome. cDNA came from approximately 0.5 to 1 ug RNA primed by random hexamers. An immunoSEQ multiplex PCR generated amplified TCR beta CDR3 products spanning 54 Vbeta and 13 Jbeta. MiXCR was run by TCRdb on the immunoSEQ multiplex PCR reads, yielding one entry per CDR3 protein. The table lists around 220,000 distinct CDR3 sequences, 92% of them singletons. This clonotype was counted between two and nine times. From blood CD8+ and CD4+ T cells, the TCR beta chain was sequenced. The patients who served as multiple sclerosis controls were treatment-naive and had stable or active relapsing-remitting disease that fulfilled the revised McDonald criteria. The CD8+ and CD4+ T cells were negatively isolated, with the TEMRA cells enriched by FACS. This CDR3 is built from 16 residues. The ends lost 6 bases at V and 4 bases at J; junction bases unmatched: 12. Germline CDR1 and CDR2: MNHNS and SASEGT.

Sample: CD8+ T cells from PBMCs. The receptor was derived from a human donor with multiple sclerosis. V is TRBV6-1 and J is TRBJ2-3; TRBD1 matches 8 bases. The CDR3 protein is CASSLGTGGLADTQYF. In nucleotides, the CDR3 is TGTGCCAGCAGCCTCGGGACAGGAGGTTTGGCAGATACGCAGTATTTT.